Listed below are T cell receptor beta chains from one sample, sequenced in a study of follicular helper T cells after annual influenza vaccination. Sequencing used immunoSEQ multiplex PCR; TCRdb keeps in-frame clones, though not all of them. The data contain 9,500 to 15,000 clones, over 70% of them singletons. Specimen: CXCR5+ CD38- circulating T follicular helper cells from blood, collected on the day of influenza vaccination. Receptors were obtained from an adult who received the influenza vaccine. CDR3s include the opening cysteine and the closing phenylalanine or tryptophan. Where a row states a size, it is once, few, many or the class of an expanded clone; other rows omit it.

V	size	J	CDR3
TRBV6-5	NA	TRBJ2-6	CASSYSYSSGANVLTF
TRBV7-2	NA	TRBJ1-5	CASSLPPSEPQHF
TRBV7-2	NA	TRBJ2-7	CASSLVSRTGFPEQYF
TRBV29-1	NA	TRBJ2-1	CSVVGGGHSGEQFF
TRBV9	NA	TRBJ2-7	CASSQTGSSSYEQYF
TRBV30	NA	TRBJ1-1	CAWNRGMNTEAFF
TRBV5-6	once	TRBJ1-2	CASSLEGMATYGYTF
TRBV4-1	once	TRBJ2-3	CASSQDLVTGNTQYF
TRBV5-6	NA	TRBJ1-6	CASSLLGAGNSPLHF
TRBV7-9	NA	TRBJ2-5	CASSLGLAGAVNYQETQYF
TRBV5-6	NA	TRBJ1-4	CASSFRDMDEKLFF
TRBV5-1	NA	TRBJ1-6	CASSLGRGNSPLHF
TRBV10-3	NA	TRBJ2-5	CAISSSGGTQETQYF
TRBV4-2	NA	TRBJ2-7	CASSQEVVMTYEQYF
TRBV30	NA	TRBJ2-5	CAWSESYQETQYF
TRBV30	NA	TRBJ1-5	CAWSREGQPQHF
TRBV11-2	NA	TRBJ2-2	CASSWDRADTGELFF
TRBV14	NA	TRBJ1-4	CASSQAALQEKLFF
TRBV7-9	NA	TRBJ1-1	CASSSGQEAFF
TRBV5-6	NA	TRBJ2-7	CASSSLSAGTEQYF
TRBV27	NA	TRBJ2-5	CASSLYPRHMKETQYF
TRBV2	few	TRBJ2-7	CASRGGRQGAYEQYF
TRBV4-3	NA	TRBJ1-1	CASSQDSVRGGDEAFF
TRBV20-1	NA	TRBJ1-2	CSGGDSYGYTF
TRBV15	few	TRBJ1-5	CATSRGVGGIQPQHF
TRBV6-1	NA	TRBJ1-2	CASGVLEDYTF
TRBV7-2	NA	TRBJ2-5	CASSLALGFETQYF
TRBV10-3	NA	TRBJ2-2	CAISGGGELFF
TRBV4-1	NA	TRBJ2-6	CASSQDRDSRANVLTF
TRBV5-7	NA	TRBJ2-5	CASSAARGPQETQYF
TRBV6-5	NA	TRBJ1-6	CASSYSGQGAGSPLHF
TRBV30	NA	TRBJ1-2	CAWSAPSKTAYYGYTF
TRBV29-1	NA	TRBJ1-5	CSVQDRGFQPQHF
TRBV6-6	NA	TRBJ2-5	CASQISGGEETQYF
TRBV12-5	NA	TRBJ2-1	CASGPGSGVQFF
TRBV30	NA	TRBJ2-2	CAWHAGQGGTGELFF
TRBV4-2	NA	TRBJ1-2	CASSQVSLSNYGYTF
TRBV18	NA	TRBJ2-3	CASSSGQGAWDTQYF
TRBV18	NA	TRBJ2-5	CASSPTSGGGYQETQYF
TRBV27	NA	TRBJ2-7	CASSLKGRNYEQYF
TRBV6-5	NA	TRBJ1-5	CASSPMGQSNQPQHF
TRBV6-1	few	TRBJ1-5	CASSAGTGEYSNQPQHF
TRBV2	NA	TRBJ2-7	CASSGGQGSYEQYF
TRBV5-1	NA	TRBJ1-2	CASSLNRGNDGYTF
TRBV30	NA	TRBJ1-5	CAWSFTRQGSGNQPQHF
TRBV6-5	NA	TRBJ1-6	CASSYSGQGSPLHF
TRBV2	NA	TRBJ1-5	CASSEARGLGPQHF
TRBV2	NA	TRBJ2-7	CASSVGGTYEQYF
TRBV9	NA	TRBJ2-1	CASSVDLAGGSSSYNEQFF
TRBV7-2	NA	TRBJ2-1	CASSLGRGTSGYNEQFF
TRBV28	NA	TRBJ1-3	CASSKTPGTAASGNTIYF
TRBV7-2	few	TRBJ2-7	CASSLHPLGGPYEQYF
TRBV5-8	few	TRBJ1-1	CASRERAEAFF
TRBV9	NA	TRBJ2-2	CASSVGYGELFF
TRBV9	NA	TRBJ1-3	CASSVSSGSGNTIYF
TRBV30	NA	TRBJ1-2	CAWSYMRGYTF
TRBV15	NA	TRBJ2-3	CATSKGGNTDTQYF
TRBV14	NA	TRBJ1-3	CASSRARQRYGGNTIYF